The T cell receptor (beta chain) under discussion was sequenced for a study of blood T cell repertoires in COVID-19. Turning to the study itself: Samples taken during acute and convalescent COVID-19 were collected in the United States, Italy and Spain. The analysed material was cDNA or gDNA that came from T cells, B-cell-depleted T cells, or PBMCs.

Germline V lookup: CDR1 LNHDA, CDR2 SQIVND (reference sequence). V was cut by 5 bases and J by 6 bases, with 17 bases left in between. This CDR3 is 15 amino acids long. Methods used by the authors: Reference gene primer amplification gave estimated nucleated cell counts. Clones were read by immunoSEQ multiplex PCR, and TCRdb kept only the in-frame ones, dropping some. V and J calls plus clone size are reproduced from that table; the DNA served to infer D and trimming. The sample shows 50,000 to 65,000 clones, 72% of them seen only once. Seattle researchers signed up patients amid active infection and tracked them longitudinally.

This chain links TRBV19 with TRBJ1-5; tentative D call: TRBD1 (6 bases). The TCR sequence derives from a woman between 65 and 79 years old with COVID-19, enrolled during active disease. Specimen: peripheral blood. In DNA form, the CDR3 reads TGTGCCAGTAGTCCCCAGGGGATGTCGGGTCAGCCCCAGCATTTT. Its translation is CASSPQGMSGQPQHF.